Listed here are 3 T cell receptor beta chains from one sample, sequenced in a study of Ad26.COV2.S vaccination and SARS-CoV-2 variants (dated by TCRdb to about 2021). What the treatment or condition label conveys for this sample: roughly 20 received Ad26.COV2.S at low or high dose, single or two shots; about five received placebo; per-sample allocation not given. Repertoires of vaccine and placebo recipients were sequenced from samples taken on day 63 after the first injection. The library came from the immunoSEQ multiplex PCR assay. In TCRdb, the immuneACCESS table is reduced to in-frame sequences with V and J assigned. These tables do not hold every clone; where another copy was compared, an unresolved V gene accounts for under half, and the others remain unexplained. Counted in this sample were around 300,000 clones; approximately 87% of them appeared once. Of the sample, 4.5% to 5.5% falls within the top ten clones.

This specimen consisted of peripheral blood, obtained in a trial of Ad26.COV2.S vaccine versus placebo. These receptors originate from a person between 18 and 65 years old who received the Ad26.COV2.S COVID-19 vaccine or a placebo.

In nucleotides, the CDR3 is TGTGCCAGCAGCTTCGGGACGACAGATACGCAGTATTTT. It is translated as CASSFGTTDTQYF. The V gene is TRBV7-9, the J gene TRBJ2-3; possibly TRBD1 or TRBD2 for D (5 bases each). Trimming removed 3 bases from V and 3 bases from J, with 7 bases in between. The CDR3 extends over 13 amino acids. Germline CDR1 reads SEHNR; CDR2 reads FQNEAQ (reference sequence).

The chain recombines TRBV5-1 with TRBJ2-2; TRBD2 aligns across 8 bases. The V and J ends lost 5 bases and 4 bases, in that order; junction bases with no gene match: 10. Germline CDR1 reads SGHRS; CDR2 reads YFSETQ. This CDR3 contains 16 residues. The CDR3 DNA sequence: TGCGCCAGCAGTCACCCAAGCGGGAGTGGCACCGGGGAGCTGTTTTTT. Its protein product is CASSHPSGSGTGELFF.

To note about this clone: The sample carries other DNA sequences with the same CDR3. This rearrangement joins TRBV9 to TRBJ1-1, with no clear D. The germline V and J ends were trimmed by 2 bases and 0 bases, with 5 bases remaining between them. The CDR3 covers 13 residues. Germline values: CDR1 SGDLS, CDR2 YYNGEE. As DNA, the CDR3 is TGTGCCAGCAGCGTTGACATGAACACTGAAGCTTTCTTT. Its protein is CASSVDMNTEAFF.